Detailed here is one TCR beta chain. This entry comes from a study of blood T cell repertoires in COVID-19. As for the study in general: The study drew acute and convalescent COVID-19 samples from the United States, Italy and Spain.

In the source study's methods: Estimation of nucleated cell counts relied on the amplification of reference gene primers. This table comes from immunoSEQ multiplex PCR, and its TCRdb copy is limited to in-frame clones, with some not included. V, J and clone size derive from that table, while D and trimming were established from the DNA sequence. The table records roughly 230,000 clones, 70% to 90% of them present only once. CDR1 and CDR2 (germline): MNHEY, SVGAGI. CDR3 length equals 15 residues. V shed 0 bases and J shed 8 bases, with 16 bases lying between them. The sample taken for sequencing was peripheral blood. This TCR was recovered from a man between 40 and 49 years old with acute or convalescent COVID-19. This chain connects TRBV6-5 to TRBJ1-1, with D unclear. CDR3 protein: CASSYSRWGGIEAFF. In nucleotides, the CDR3 is TGTGCCAGCAGTTACTCGAGATGGGGAGGGATCGAAGCTTTCTTT.